Following are 25 T cell receptor beta chains from one sample sequenced in a study of identical twins. Each CDR3 protein gets one entry after TCRdb re-called the 5' RACE reads with MiXCR. The table shows around 370,000 distinct CDR3 sequences, with about 10% occurring only once. Sequencing used naive T cells sorted from blood. Every receptor here comes from a woman aged 45 to 65 in good health.

The chain's CDR3 is CASSPVGAQGGELFF. The DNA of the CDR3 is TGTGCCAGCTCACCGGTAGGGGCCCAAGGCGGGGAGCTGTTTTTT. The chain recombines TRBV18 with TRBJ2-2; tentatively, D is TRBD1 (5 bases). Trimming took 3 bases from V and 7 from J, leaving 15 bases between them. The CDR3 is made up of 15 amino acids. Germline-derived CDR1 and CDR2 are KGHSH and LQKENI.

This chain uses TRBV4-2 with TRBJ2-1; 7 nucleotides line up with TRBD2. The ends lost 0 bases at V and 2 bases at J; junction bases unmatched: 4. CDR3 length equals 16 residues. Germline assignment: CDR1 LGHNA and CDR2 YNFKEQ. The CDR3 region is CASSQDRAGPYNEQFF. Written as DNA, the CDR3 is TGTGCCAGCAGCCAAGACCGAGCGGGGCCCTACAATGAGCAGTTCTTC.

The V and J genes are TRBV6-1 and TRBJ1-1, with D possibly TRBD1 on 5 matching bases. The CDR3 sequence is 12 residues long. Trimming pared 11 bases from V and 1 base from J, leaving 11 bases between. Germline V gives CDR1 MNHNS, CDR2 SASEGT. CDR3 DNA sequence: TGTGCCGCACCGGGGGGGAACACTGAAGCTTTCTTT. Protein: CAAPGGNTEAFF.

This clonotype has just a few counts. J is TRBJ2-7 and V is TRBV29-1; 12 bases match TRBD2. The V and J ends lost 7 bases and 9 bases, in that order; junction bases with no gene match: 13. CDR3 length equals 14 residues. Germline V gene lookup returns CDR1 SQVTM and CDR2 ANQGSEA. CDR3: CSAELGLAGSRQYF. The CDR3, as DNA: TGCAGCGCCGAGCTTGGACTAGCGGGAAGTCGGCAGTACTTC.

This chain uses TRBV27 with TRBJ2-7; either TRBD1 or TRBD2 may supply D (5 bases each). Trimming pared 6 bases from V and 6 bases from J, leaving 15 bases between. The CDR3 contains 13 residues. CDR1 is MNHEY and CDR2 is SMNVEV in the germline V gene (reference sequence). In DNA form, the CDR3 reads TGTGCCAGCAGACCTTCAGGGACGGGCGAGCAGTACGTC. Translated, it gives CASRPSGTGEQYV.

This clonotype was counted a few times. V usage is TRBV29-1 and J usage is TRBJ1-2, with TRBD1 matching over 8 bases. CDR1 and CDR2 from the germline V gene are SQVTM and ANQGSEA. The V gene end was trimmed by 6 bases and the J gene end by 7 bases; junction bases not matched to a gene: 7. The CDR3 length is 12 residues. The DNA for the CDR3 is TGCAGCGTCGGGACAGGCTCGGCTGGCTACACCTTC. It yields the protein CSVGTGSAGYTF.

This clonotype was seen a handful of times. The genes are TRBV25-1 and TRBJ2-5; D could derive from TRBD1 or TRBD2 (6 bases each). Trimming took off 1 base at V and 2 bases at J, with 14 bases between the two ends. Germline V gene lookup returns CDR1 MGHDK and CDR2 SYGVNS. CDR3 length equals 16 residues. The CDR3 sequence is CASSELGGASQETQYF. CDR3 sequence (DNA): TGTGCCAGCAGTGAATTGGGGGGCGCGTCTCAAGAGACCCAGTACTTC.

The rearrangement links TRBV30 to TRBJ2-3; D unresolved. The germline V and J ends were trimmed by 3 bases and 2 bases, with 3 bases remaining between them. Germline V CDR1 and CDR2: GTSNPN, SVGIG (reference sequence). This CDR3 is built from 11 residues. CDR3 DNA: TGTGCCTGGAGCCCCACAGATACGCAGTATTTT. This codes for CAWSPTDTQYF.

There are many counts of this clonotype. V gene TRBV5-1 combines with J gene TRBJ2-1; 8 bases map to TRBD2. The ends lost 4 bases at V and 8 bases at J; junction bases unmatched: 5. Germline V gene data show CDR1 as SGHRS and CDR2 as YFSETQ. The CDR3 consists of 13 residues. The CDR3 here is CASSALAGHEQFF. DNA for the CDR3: TGCGCCAGCAGCGCATTAGCGGGACATGAGCAGTTCTTC.

This clonotype was counted a few times. The rearrangement links TRBV6-5 to TRBJ2-7; 11 bases are a match to TRBD2. J lost 1 base, V lost 5 bases, and 7 bases had no gene match. The CDR3 is 16 residues long. Germline V CDR1 and CDR2: MNHEY, SVGAGI. CDR3 in amino acids: CASSTLLAGESYEQYF. The DNA of the CDR3 is TGTGCCAGCAGTACGTTACTAGCGGGAGAATCCTACGAGCAGTACTTC.

This clonotype was counted a few times. The chain recombines TRBV10-3 with TRBJ2-5; D is perhaps TRBD2 (6 bases). The CDR3 consists of 15 residues. Germline V CDR1 and CDR2: ENHRY, SYGVKD. V dropped 4 bases and J dropped 5 bases, with 17 bases sitting between them. The CDR3 region has the DNA TGTGCCATCAGTGGTTCCGGACTACCAGGGGAGACCCAGTACTTC. Translation: CAISGSGLPGETQYF.

This clonotype has at least ten counts. The chain combines TRBV24-1 with TRBJ1-5; D might be TRBD1 (5 bases). Trimming cost V 2 bases and J 7 bases, with 11 bases left between them. The germline CDR1 and CDR2 sequences are KGHDR and SFDVKD. The CDR3 is 14 amino acids. CDR3 amino acids: CATSDSGPGQPQHF. CDR3 DNA: TGTGCCACCAGTGATTCGGGGCCTGGGCAGCCCCAGCATTTT.

This rearrangement joins TRBV6-6 to TRBJ2-1; 8 nucleotides line up with TRBD2. In germline, CDR1 is MNHNY, CDR2 SVGAGI (reference sequence). Trimming at V came to 5 bases and at J to 6 bases, leaving 9 bases not matched to a gene. The CDR3 spans 15 residues. The CDR3 DNA reads TGTGCCAGCAGTACCCCTAGCGGGCGGCGCAATGAGCAGTTCTTC. As protein: CASSTPSGRRNEQFF.

This clonotype was counted a few times. J is TRBJ2-1 and V is TRBV11-3; D is ambiguous. The germline V and J ends were trimmed by 3 bases and 0 bases, with 12 bases remaining between them. CDR1 and CDR2 (germline): SGHNT, YENEEA. The CDR3 sequence is 16 residues long. The CDR3 DNA reads TGTGCCAGCAGCTTCGATTTTGGGCGCTCCTACAATGAGCAGTTCTTC. This translates into CASSFDFGRSYNEQFF.

The chain links TRBV7-3 to TRBJ2-1; D is uncertain. Trimming pared 5 bases from V and 7 bases from J, leaving 12 bases between. Germline V CDR1 and CDR2: SGHTA, FQGTGA. The CDR3 loop spans 13 amino acids. The CDR3 DNA is TGTGCCAGCAGCGCCACCTCACGGAATGAGCAGTTCTTC. It encodes CASSATSRNEQFF.

This clonotype was seen at least ten times. One end of the junction is discordant with germline, which a read error may explain. The rearrangement links TRBV6-5 to TRBJ2-1; 14 bases line up with TRBD2. The CDR3 extends over 14 amino acids. Germline V gives CDR1 MNHEY, CDR2 SVGAGI. The CDR3 sequence is CASRLAGGYNEQFF. DNA for the CDR3: TGCGCCAGCAGACTAGCGGGAGGGTACAATGAGCAGTTCTTC.

This clonotype was seen at least ten times. This chain uses TRBV20-1 with TRBJ2-1; D is perhaps TRBD2 (5 bases). CDR1 and CDR2 from the germline V gene are DFQATT and SNEGSKA (reference sequence). V was shortened by 3 bases and J by 0 bases, with 18 bases between the two germline ends. CDR3 length: 17 amino acids. CDR3 protein: CSASRASPSSSYNEQFF. Written as DNA, the CDR3 is TGCAGTGCTAGTCGGGCTAGCCCGTCGAGCTCCTACAATGAGCAGTTCTTC.

The chain employs TRBV12-3 or TRBV12-4 and TRBJ2-5; no firm D call. Between the trimmed V and J ends, which lost 7 bases and 2 bases, there was a span of 14 bases. There are 14 residues in the CDR3. Here the CDR3 reads CASTFDGPQETQYF. In DNA, the CDR3 is TGTGCCAGCACCTTTGACGGACCTCAAGAGACCCAGTACTTC.

This clonotype has ten or more counts. The chain is built from TRBV19 and TRBJ1-5, with a weak D call TRBD1 (6 bases). The germline V gene encodes CDR1 LNHDA and CDR2 SQIVND (reference sequence). V lost 7 bases to trimming and J lost 0 bases, with 13 bases between them. The CDR3 runs 15 residues. CDR3 region: CASILRGDSNQPQHF. CDR3 in DNA: TGTGCCAGTATCCTAAGGGGGGATAGCAATCAGCCCCAGCATTTT.

The chain employs TRBV10-2 and TRBJ2-7; D unresolved. V was shortened by 0 bases and J by 6 bases, with 12 bases between the two germline ends. CDR1 and CDR2 from the germline V gene are WSHSY and SAAADI. There are 14 residues in the CDR3. Here the CDR3 DNA reads TGCGCCAGCAGTGAGTCTCGACCCATGGGCGAGCAGTACTTC. Translated: CASSESRPMGEQYF.

The chain carries TRBV12-3 or TRBV12-4 and TRBJ1-1; 8 bases match TRBD1. The V gene end was trimmed by 5 bases and the J gene end by 4 bases; junction bases not matched to a gene: 6. The CDR3 length is 14 residues. CDR3 DNA: TGTGCCAGCAGTCCCGACAGGGGTTTCACTGAAGCTTTCTTT. As protein: CASSPDRGFTEAFF.

This clonotype was seen repeatedly, ten times or more. V is TRBV21-1 and J is TRBJ2-5. TRBV21-1 is listed as a pseudogene. CDR3 size: 11 residues. DNA for the CDR3: TGTGCCGCGGCAGGCAAAGAGACCCAGTACTTC. It is translated as CAAAGKETQYF.

In nucleotides, the CDR3 is TGCGCCAGCAGTGTACGCCAAGAGACCCAGTACTTC. Encoded protein: CASSVRQETQYF. V gene TRBV5-1 combines with J gene TRBJ2-5; the D is unclear. Germline CDR1 SGHRS, CDR2 YFSETQ. Trimming pared 5 bases from V and 1 base from J, leaving 6 bases between. This CDR3 is built from 12 residues. The full variable domain, in which reference TRBV5-1 and TRBJ2-5 provide the parts outside the CDR3, is KAGVTQTPRYLIKTRGQQVTLSCSPISGHRSVSWYQQTPGQGLQFLFEYFSETQRNKGNFPGRFSGRQFSNSRSEMNVSTLELGDSALYLCASSVRQETQYFGPGTRLLVL.

This clonotype has just a few counts. The chain joins TRBV7-3 to TRBJ2-3; 9 bases agree with TRBD2. V was pared by 7 bases and J by 3 bases, with 5 bases of the junction left unmatched. The CDR3 length is 14 residues. Germline values: CDR1 SGHTA, CDR2 FQGTGA. CDR3 nucleotide sequence: TGTGCCAGCATGGGGGCGGGAGGGACAGATACGCAGTATTTT. Translated: CASMGAGGTDTQYF.

This clonotype has a count of ten or more. The rearrangement joins TRBV12-3 or TRBV12-4 to TRBJ2-7, with D hard to call. V was trimmed by 7 bases and J by 5 bases, leaving 12 bases between them. This CDR3 spans 12 amino acids. CDR3: CASMGFKDEQYF. CDR3 bases: TGTGCCAGCATGGGGTTCAAAGACGAGCAGTACTTC.